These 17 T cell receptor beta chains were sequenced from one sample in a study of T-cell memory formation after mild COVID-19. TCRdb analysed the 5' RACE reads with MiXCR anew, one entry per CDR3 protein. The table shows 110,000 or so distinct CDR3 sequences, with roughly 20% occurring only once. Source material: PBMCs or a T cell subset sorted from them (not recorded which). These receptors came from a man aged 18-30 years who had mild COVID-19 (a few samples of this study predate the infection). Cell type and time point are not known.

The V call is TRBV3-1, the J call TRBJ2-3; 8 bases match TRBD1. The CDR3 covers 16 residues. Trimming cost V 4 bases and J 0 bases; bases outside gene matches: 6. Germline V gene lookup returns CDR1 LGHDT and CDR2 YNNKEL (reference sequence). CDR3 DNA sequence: TGTGCCAGCAGCCGGACAGGGATCGCTAGCACAGATACGCAGTATTTT. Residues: CASSRTGIASTDTQYF.

The CDR3 protein is CSANPTVPNTEAFF. As DNA, the CDR3 is TGCAGTGCTAATCCCACGGTACCGAACACTGAAGCTTTCTTT. The chain is built from TRBV20-1 and TRBJ1-1; D gene unclear. CDR3 length equals 14 residues. V lost 4 bases, J lost 1 base, and 13 bases lay in between. Looked up from germline, CDR1 is DFQATT and CDR2 is SNEGSKA (reference sequence).

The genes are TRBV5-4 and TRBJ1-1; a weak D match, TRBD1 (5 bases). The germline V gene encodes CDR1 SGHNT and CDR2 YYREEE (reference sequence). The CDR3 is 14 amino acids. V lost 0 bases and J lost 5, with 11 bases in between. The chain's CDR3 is CASSLVGPGTEAFF. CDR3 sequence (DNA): TGTGCCAGCAGCTTGGTGGGACCGGGGACTGAAGCTTTCTTT.

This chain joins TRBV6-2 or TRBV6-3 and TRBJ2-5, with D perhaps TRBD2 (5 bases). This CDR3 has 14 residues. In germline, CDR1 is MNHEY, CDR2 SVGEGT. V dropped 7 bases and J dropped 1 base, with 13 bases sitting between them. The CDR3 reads CASNPDGLQETQYF. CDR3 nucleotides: TGTGCCAGCAACCCAGACGGACTCCAAGAGACCCAGTACTTC.

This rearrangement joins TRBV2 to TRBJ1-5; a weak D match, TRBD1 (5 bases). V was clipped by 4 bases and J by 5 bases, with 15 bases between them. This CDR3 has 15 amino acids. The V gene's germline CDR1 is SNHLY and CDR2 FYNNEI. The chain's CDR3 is CASSVQGEQDQPQHF. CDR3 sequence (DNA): TGTGCCAGCAGTGTACAAGGGGAGCAAGATCAGCCCCAGCATTTT.

Written as DNA, the CDR3 is TGTGCCAGCAGCCAAGAACTGGCTAGCGGGGAGACCCAGTACTTC. Amino acid sequence: CASSQELASGETQYF. The chain couples TRBV4-2 to TRBJ2-5, with 8 bases identical to TRBD2. The CDR3 runs 15 residues. Germline V gives CDR1 LGHNA, CDR2 YNFKEQ. J lost 5 bases, V lost 0 bases, and 5 bases had no gene match.

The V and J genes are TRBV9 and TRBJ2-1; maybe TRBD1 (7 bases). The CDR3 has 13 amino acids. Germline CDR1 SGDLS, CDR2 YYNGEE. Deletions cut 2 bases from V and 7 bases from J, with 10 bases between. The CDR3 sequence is CASSVSGGNEQFF. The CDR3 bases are TGTGCCAGCAGCGTTTCAGGGGGGAATGAGCAGTTCTTC.

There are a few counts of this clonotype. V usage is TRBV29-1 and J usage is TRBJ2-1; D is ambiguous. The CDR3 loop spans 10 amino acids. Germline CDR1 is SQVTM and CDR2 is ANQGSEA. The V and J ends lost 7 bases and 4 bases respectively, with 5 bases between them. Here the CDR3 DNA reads TGCAGCGGGGTTTACAATGAGCAGTTCTTC. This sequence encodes CSGVYNEQFF.

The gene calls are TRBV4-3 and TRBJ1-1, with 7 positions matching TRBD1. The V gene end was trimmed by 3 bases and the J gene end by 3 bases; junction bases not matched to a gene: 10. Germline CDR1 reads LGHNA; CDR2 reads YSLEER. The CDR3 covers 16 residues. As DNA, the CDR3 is TGCGCCAGCAGCCATTACACAGGGGTTTCGGACACTGAAGCTTTCTTT. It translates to CASSHYTGVSDTEAFF.

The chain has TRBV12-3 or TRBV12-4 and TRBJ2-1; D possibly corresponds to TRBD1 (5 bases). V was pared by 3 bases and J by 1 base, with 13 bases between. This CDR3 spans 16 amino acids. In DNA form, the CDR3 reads TGTGCCAGCAGTTTCAAAGGGGTAGCTTCCTACAATGAGCAGTTCTTC. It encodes CASSFKGVASYNEQFF.

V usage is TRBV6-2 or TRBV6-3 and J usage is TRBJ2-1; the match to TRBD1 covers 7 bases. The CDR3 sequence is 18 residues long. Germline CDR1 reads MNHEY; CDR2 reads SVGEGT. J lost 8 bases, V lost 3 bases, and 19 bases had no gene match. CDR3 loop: CASSYSPTGLGVDDEQFF. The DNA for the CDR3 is TGTGCCAGCAGTTATTCTCCGACAGGGCTTGGGGTTGATGATGAGCAGTTCTTC.

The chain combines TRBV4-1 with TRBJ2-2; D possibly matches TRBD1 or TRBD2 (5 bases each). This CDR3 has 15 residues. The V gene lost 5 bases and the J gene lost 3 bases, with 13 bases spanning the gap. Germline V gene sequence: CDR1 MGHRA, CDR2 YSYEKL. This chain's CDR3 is CASSERGPYTGELFF. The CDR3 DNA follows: TGCGCCAGCAGCGAAAGGGGACCTTACACCGGGGAGCTGTTTTTT.

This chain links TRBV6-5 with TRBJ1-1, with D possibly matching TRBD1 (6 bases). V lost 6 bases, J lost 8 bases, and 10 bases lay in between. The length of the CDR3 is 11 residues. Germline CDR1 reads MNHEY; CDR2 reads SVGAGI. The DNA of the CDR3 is TGTGCCAGCAGCTTCGACAGGGAAGCTTTCTTT. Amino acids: CASSFDREAFF.

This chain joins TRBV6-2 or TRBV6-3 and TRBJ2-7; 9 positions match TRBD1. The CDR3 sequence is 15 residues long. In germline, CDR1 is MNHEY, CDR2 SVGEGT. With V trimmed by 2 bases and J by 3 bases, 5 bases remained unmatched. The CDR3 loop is CASSYGGTGNYEQYV. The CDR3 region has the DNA TGTGCCAGCAGTTACGGCGGGACAGGGAACTACGAGCAGTACGTC.

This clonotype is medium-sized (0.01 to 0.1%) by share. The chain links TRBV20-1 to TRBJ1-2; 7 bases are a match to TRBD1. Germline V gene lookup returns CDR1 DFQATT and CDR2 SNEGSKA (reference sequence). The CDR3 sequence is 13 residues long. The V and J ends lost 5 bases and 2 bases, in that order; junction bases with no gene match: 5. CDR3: CSASKDRNYGYTF. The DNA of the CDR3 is TGCAGTGCTTCCAAGGACAGGAACTATGGCTACACCTTC.

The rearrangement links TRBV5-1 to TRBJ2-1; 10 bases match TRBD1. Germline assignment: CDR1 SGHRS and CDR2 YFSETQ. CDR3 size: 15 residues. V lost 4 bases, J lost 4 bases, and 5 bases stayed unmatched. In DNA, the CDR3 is TGCGCCAGCAGCAGGGGACAGGGGCTTTACAATGAGCAGTTCTTC. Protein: CASSRGQGLYNEQFF.

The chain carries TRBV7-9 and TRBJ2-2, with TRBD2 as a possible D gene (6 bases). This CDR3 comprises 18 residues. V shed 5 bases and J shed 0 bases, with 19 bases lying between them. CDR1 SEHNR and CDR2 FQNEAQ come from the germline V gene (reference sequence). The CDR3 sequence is CASSPTSPLVANTGELFF. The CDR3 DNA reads TGTGCCAGCAGCCCTACTAGCCCTCTAGTTGCGAACACCGGGGAGCTGTTTTTT.